This TCR beta chain comes out of a study of T-cell memory formation after mild COVID-19. MiXCR, applied by TCRdb to the 5' RACE reads, yields one record per CDR3 protein. The data show roughly 14,000 distinct CDR3 sequences, around 21% seen once. This clonotype has a count of ten or more. Its antigen is undetermined. V was pared by 3 bases and J by 0 bases, with 9 bases between. The V gene's germline CDR1 is PRHDT and CDR2 FYEKMQ (reference sequence). The CDR3 is 15 residues long. General observations from the study: SARS-CoV-2 specificity of second-wave clones peaking day 37 was unconfirmed.

This sequence joins TRBV13 and TRBJ2-1; D remains unclear. The source material was PBMCs or a T cell subset sorted from them (not recorded which). This receptor was obtained from a man aged 18 to 29 who had mild COVID-19 (a few samples of this study predate the infection). Cell type and time point are not known. The CDR3 nucleotides read TGTGCCAGCAGCTTGGTGGAGAGCTCCTACAATGAGCAGTTCTTC. This codes for CASSLVESSYNEQFF. Supplemented by reference TRBV13 and TRBJ2-1, the full variable domain reads AAGVIQSPRHLIKEKRETATLKCYPIPRHDTVYWYQQGPGQDPQFLISFYEKMQSDKGSIPDRFSAQQFSDYHSELNMSSLELGDSALYFCASSLVESSYNEQFFGPGTRLTVL.